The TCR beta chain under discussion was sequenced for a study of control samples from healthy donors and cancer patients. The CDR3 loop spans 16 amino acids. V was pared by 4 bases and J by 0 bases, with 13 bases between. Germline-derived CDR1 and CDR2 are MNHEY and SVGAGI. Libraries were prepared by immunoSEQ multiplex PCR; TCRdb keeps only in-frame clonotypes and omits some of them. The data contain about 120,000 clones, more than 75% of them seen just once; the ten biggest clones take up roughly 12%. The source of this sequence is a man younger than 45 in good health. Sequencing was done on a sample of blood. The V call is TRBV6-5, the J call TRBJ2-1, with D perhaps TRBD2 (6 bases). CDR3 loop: CASSSGTASSYNEQFF. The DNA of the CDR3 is TGTGCCAGCAGTTCGGGGACTGCGAGCTCCTACAATGAGCAGTTCTTC.